This TCR beta chain was found in a study of response to subunit inactivated influenza vaccine. Each CDR3 protein is one row after TCRdb ran MiXCR on the RT-PCR reads. The sample includes about 300,000 distinct CDR3 sequences, about 20% of them seen just once. Sequencing was performed on PBMCs from blood, taken 21 months after vaccination. The clonotype originates from a man between 45 and 75 years old who received an inactivated influenza vaccine.

CDR3 in DNA: TGTGCCAGCAGTGACAGATCCAATGAGCAGTTCTTC. Its protein product is CASSDRSNEQFF. This chain links TRBV2 with TRBJ2-1; D unresolved. This CDR3 contains 12 residues. V shed 3 bases and J shed 6 bases, with 6 bases lying between them. Germline assignment: CDR1 SNHLY and CDR2 FYNNEI.